The present T cell receptor beta chain was sequenced within a study of cytomegalovirus exposure and HLA in healthy donors. In the study overall: Out of roughly 170 million T cells, an earlier analysis found fewer than 140 million unique TCR beta sequences in total. Study-level results: 164 TCR beta chains were listed as cytomegalovirus-associated.

PCR was performed using 60 Vbeta and 13 Jbeta primers. Sequenced by immunoSEQ multiplex PCR; TCRdb stores in-frame clones only, minus some. The sample carries tens of thousands of clones, 70% to 80% recorded once. V was pared by 5 bases and J by 5 bases, with 5 bases of the junction left unmatched. Germline CDR1 MDHEN, CDR2 SYDVKM. The CDR3 runs 16 residues. Worth noting for this clone: The antigen remains undetermined.

The sequence was collected from a man aged 18 to 29 in good health and CMV-seronegative. Material for sequencing was PBMCs. V gene TRBV28 combines with J gene TRBJ2-1; 14 nucleotides line up with TRBD2. CDR3 protein: CASSQPGLAGDNEQFF. Written as DNA, the CDR3 is TGTGCCAGCAGTCAGCCGGGACTAGCGGGGGACAATGAGCAGTTCTTC.